These T cell receptor beta chains were read from a single sample in a study of PD-1 blockade in classical Hodgkin lymphoma. The table came from immunoSEQ multiplex PCR; TCRdb's copy has only in-frame clones and leaves some out. Among about 8,200 clones listed, about 86% were seen once. This sample comprised CD8+ T cells from blood, obtained at baseline. Receptor source: a human donor with classical Hodgkin lymphoma. Each CDR3 is given with its conserved first and last residue. Each record gives: CDR3 DNA, CDR3 protein, D gene, J gene, V gene, clone size. D genes are given only for firm matches. Part of the rows lack a size; the others show once, few, many or a class for expanded clones.

cdr3_nt: TGTGCCAGCAGCATAGGGACAGGTTCTGGAAACACCATATATTTT
cdr3_aa: CASSIGTGSGNTIYF
d_call: TRBD1
j_call: TRBJ1-3
v_call: TRBV5-6
clone_size: NA

cdr3_nt: TGTGCCAGCAGGGGACAGGGGGCGGTTTTGCCCTCCGGGGACATTCAGTACTTC
cdr3_aa: CASRGQGAVLPSGDIQYF
d_call: TRBD1
j_call: TRBJ2-4
v_call: TRBV28
clone_size: NA

cdr3_nt: TGTGCCAGCAGTTCGGACACCACAGATACGCAGTATTTT
cdr3_aa: CASSSDTTDTQYF
d_call: NA
j_call: TRBJ2-3
v_call: TRBV27
clone_size: NA

cdr3_nt: TGTGCCAGCAGTTTCTTTAGGGGGGGGTATGGCTACACCTTC
cdr3_aa: CASSFFRGGYGYTF
d_call: NA
j_call: TRBJ1-2
v_call: TRBV28
clone_size: NA

cdr3_nt: TGTGCCAGCAGTAGCGGGGGGACCCCCTCCGGATACGAGCAGTACTTC
cdr3_aa: CASSSGGTPSGYEQYF
d_call: TRBD2
j_call: TRBJ2-7
v_call: TRBV13
clone_size: NA

cdr3_nt: TGTGCCAGCAGCTTAGGGGCGGGGGCCGCCACAGATACGCAGTATTTT
cdr3_aa: CASSLGAGAATDTQYF
d_call: NA
j_call: TRBJ2-3
v_call: TRBV7-6
clone_size: NA

cdr3_nt: TGTGCCAGCAGCTTACGAAGGGACAGGGTCGACTCCTACGAGCAGTACTTC
cdr3_aa: CASSLRRDRVDSYEQYF
d_call: TRBD1
j_call: TRBJ2-7
v_call: TRBV7-6
clone_size: NA

cdr3_nt: TGCGCCAGCAGCAGATCTCCGGACAGGGACAATCAGCCCCAGCATTTT
cdr3_aa: CASSRSPDRDNQPQHF
d_call: TRBD1
j_call: TRBJ1-5
v_call: TRBV5-1
clone_size: NA

cdr3_nt: TGTGCCAGCAAGCCGGGACAGGGGGTCCTATTTCCCTACAATGAGCAGTTCTTC
cdr3_aa: CASKPGQGVLFPYNEQFF
d_call: TRBD1
j_call: TRBJ2-1
v_call: TRBV2
clone_size: NA

cdr3_nt: TGTGCCAGCAGTTACTCGAGTACCCTAGGGGAAAAACTGTTTTTT
cdr3_aa: CASSYSSTLGEKLFF
d_call: NA
j_call: TRBJ1-4
v_call: TRBV6-5
clone_size: NA

cdr3_nt: TGTGCCAGCAGTGACATCAGGGGTTACAATGAGCAGTTCTTC
cdr3_aa: CASSDIRGYNEQFF
d_call: NA
j_call: TRBJ2-1
v_call: TRBV2
clone_size: NA

cdr3_nt: TGTGCCAGCAGCCCACCATTCCGGACAGGGCCCACTGAAGCTTTCTTT
cdr3_aa: CASSPPFRTGPTEAFF
d_call: TRBD1
j_call: TRBJ1-1
v_call: TRBV7-8
clone_size: NA

cdr3_nt: TGTGCCAGCAGCGCAATGAACACGGCCCCCCACGAGCAGTACTTC
cdr3_aa: CASSAMNTAPHEQYF
d_call: NA
j_call: TRBJ2-7
v_call: TRBV7-2
clone_size: NA

cdr3_nt: TGCGCCTCCCAGGGGGCGCGTAATGAGCAGTTCTTC
cdr3_aa: CASQGARNEQFF
d_call: TRBD1
j_call: TRBJ2-1
v_call: TRBV4-1
clone_size: NA

cdr3_nt: TGTGCCAGCAGTTTGGGTGGGGACAGGACCCAAGAGACCCAGTACTTC
cdr3_aa: CASSLGGDRTQETQYF
d_call: TRBD1
j_call: TRBJ2-5
v_call: TRBV28
clone_size: NA

cdr3_nt: TGTGCCAGTAGTATCTCGCATTTTCGGGGGGGGCCGGCAGATACGCAGTATTTT
cdr3_aa: CASSISHFRGGPADTQYF
d_call: TRBD2
j_call: TRBJ2-3
v_call: TRBV19
clone_size: NA

cdr3_nt: TGTGCCAGCAGTTTCGGCGGCAATCAGCCCCAGCATTTT
cdr3_aa: CASSFGGNQPQHF
d_call: NA
j_call: TRBJ1-5
v_call: TRBV28
clone_size: NA

cdr3_nt: TGTGCCAGCAGTTTAGCTAGCGGGGGGGTTTCGGAGACCCAGTACTTC
cdr3_aa: CASSLASGGVSETQYF
d_call: TRBD2
j_call: TRBJ2-5
v_call: TRBV6-6
clone_size: NA

cdr3_nt: TGTGCCACCAAGGAATATACATCGAGCTCCTACGAGCAGTACTTC
cdr3_aa: CATKEYTSSSYEQYF
d_call: NA
j_call: TRBJ2-7
v_call: TRBV28
clone_size: NA

cdr3_nt: TGTGCCAGCAGTTTCCGGGGGGTGAGCGGTACGCAGTATTTT
cdr3_aa: CASSFRGVSGTQYF
d_call: TRBD2
j_call: TRBJ2-3
v_call: TRBV28
clone_size: NA

cdr3_nt: TGTGCCAGCAGACAGACAGGTTCCTACGAGCAGTACTTC
cdr3_aa: CASRQTGSYEQYF
d_call: NA
j_call: TRBJ2-7
v_call: TRBV28
clone_size: NA

cdr3_nt: TGCGCCAGCAGCGAGAGACAGGGGGCCTTCTCCTACGAGCAGTACTTC
cdr3_aa: CASSERQGAFSYEQYF
d_call: TRBD1
j_call: TRBJ2-7
v_call: TRBV5-1
clone_size: NA

cdr3_nt: TGTGCCAGCAGGGATCTCGACAGGGTAGAAAACATTCAGTACTTC
cdr3_aa: CASRDLDRVENIQYF
d_call: TRBD1
j_call: TRBJ2-4
v_call: TRBV2
clone_size: hyperexpanded

cdr3_nt: TGTGCCAGCAGTGAGACAGGGGGTCAGCCCCAGCATTTT
cdr3_aa: CASSETGGQPQHF
d_call: TRBD1
j_call: TRBJ1-5
v_call: TRBV2
clone_size: NA

cdr3_nt: TGTGCCAGCAGCCCAAGGGACAGGGAGGGAGAAAAACTGTTTTTT
cdr3_aa: CASSPRDREGEKLFF
d_call: TRBD1
j_call: TRBJ1-4
v_call: TRBV7-9
clone_size: NA

cdr3_nt: TGTGCCAGCAGTTTGTTACTAGCGGGAGGGTTCTCCTACAATGAGCAGTTCTTC
cdr3_aa: CASSLLLAGGFSYNEQFF
d_call: TRBD2
j_call: TRBJ2-1
v_call: TRBV27
clone_size: NA

cdr3_nt: TGTGCCAGCAGTTTAGCTCGATCCTTAGCGGGAGGGGACACCGGGGAGCTGTTTTTT
cdr3_aa: CASSLARSLAGGDTGELFF
d_call: TRBD2
j_call: TRBJ2-2
v_call: TRBV28
clone_size: NA

cdr3_nt: TGTGCCAGCAGCTACCGGACTAGCGGGACCCCTGGGAACGAGCAGTACTTC
cdr3_aa: CASSYRTSGTPGNEQYF
d_call: TRBD2
j_call: TRBJ2-7
v_call: TRBV7-8
clone_size: NA

cdr3_nt: TGTGCCAGCAGCGGTCCAGGGGGCAGGTCCTACGAGCAGTACTTC
cdr3_aa: CASSGPGGRSYEQYF
d_call: TRBD1
j_call: TRBJ2-7
v_call: TRBV7-9
clone_size: NA

cdr3_nt: TGTGCCAGCAGCTTAGTAGCGGGAAACGCCGGAGATACGCAGTATTTT
cdr3_aa: CASSLVAGNAGDTQYF
d_call: TRBD2
j_call: TRBJ2-3
v_call: TRBV7-9
clone_size: few

cdr3_nt: TGTGCCAGCAGGGGACTAGAAGGATTAGAGACCCAGTACTTC
cdr3_aa: CASRGLEGLETQYF
d_call: TRBD2
j_call: TRBJ2-5
v_call: TRBV2
clone_size: NA

cdr3_nt: TGTGCTAGTGCCTTGGGGTACCAAGAGACCCAGTACTTC
cdr3_aa: CASALGYQETQYF
d_call: NA
j_call: TRBJ2-5
v_call: TRBV12-5
clone_size: NA

cdr3_nt: TGTGCCAGTAGCCTCGACAGCGAAGAGACCCAGTACTTC
cdr3_aa: CASSLDSEETQYF
d_call: NA
j_call: TRBJ2-5
v_call: TRBV19
clone_size: NA

cdr3_nt: TGTGCCAGCAACGGACTAGCGGGAGTGCGGGAGCAGTTCTTC
cdr3_aa: CASNGLAGVREQFF
d_call: TRBD2
j_call: TRBJ2-1
v_call: TRBV6-4
clone_size: NA

cdr3_nt: TGTGCCAGCAGCCAAGGGGTCTCGACCGCCTCCTACGAGCAGTACTTC
cdr3_aa: CASSQGVSTASYEQYF
d_call: NA
j_call: TRBJ2-7
v_call: TRBV14
clone_size: large

cdr3_nt: TGTGCCAGCAGTCCGGTCCCCCAGGGAGCAGATACGCAGTATTTT
cdr3_aa: CASSPVPQGADTQYF
d_call: NA
j_call: TRBJ2-3
v_call: TRBV2
clone_size: NA

cdr3_nt: TGCGCCAGCAGAAGGGACAGCGCCTACAATGAGCAGTTCTTC
cdr3_aa: CASRRDSAYNEQFF
d_call: TRBD1
j_call: TRBJ2-1
v_call: TRBV10-2
clone_size: NA

cdr3_nt: TGTGCCAGCAGCTTGGGGGCAGGGCCACACTACGAGCAGTACTTC
cdr3_aa: CASSLGAGPHYEQYF
d_call: NA
j_call: TRBJ2-7
v_call: TRBV5-6
clone_size: NA

cdr3_nt: TGCGCCAGCAGCCAACTAGCGGGAGTGAGGAATGAGCAGTTCTTC
cdr3_aa: CASSQLAGVRNEQFF
d_call: TRBD2
j_call: TRBJ2-1
v_call: TRBV4-1
clone_size: once

cdr3_nt: TGCGCCAGCAGCTTGGCCGCGGGAGGGCCCTCAAATGAGCAGTTCTTC
cdr3_aa: CASSLAAGGPSNEQFF
d_call: TRBD2
j_call: TRBJ2-1
v_call: TRBV5-1
clone_size: NA

cdr3_nt: TGTGCCAGCAGCCTACAGGGCTTGGGAGAAAAACTGTTTTTT
cdr3_aa: CASSLQGLGEKLFF
d_call: NA
j_call: TRBJ1-4
v_call: TRBV7-2
clone_size: NA

cdr3_nt: TGCGCCAGCAGCCCTCATAGTCCCAATGAAAAACTGTTTTTT
cdr3_aa: CASSPHSPNEKLFF
d_call: NA
j_call: TRBJ1-4
v_call: TRBV5-1
clone_size: NA

cdr3_nt: TGTGCCAGCAGTTTATCGTCGACAGTTGGGTTTTACTTC
cdr3_aa: CASSLSSTVGFYF
d_call: NA
j_call: TRBJ2-7
v_call: TRBV27
clone_size: NA

cdr3_nt: TGCGCCAGCAGCGAGGAGGGGTTGGGGGAAAAACTGTTTTTT
cdr3_aa: CASSEEGLGEKLFF
d_call: NA
j_call: TRBJ1-4
v_call: TRBV4-1
clone_size: NA

cdr3_nt: TGTGCCAGCAGCTCATCCGGGATATACAATGAGCAGTTCTTC
cdr3_aa: CASSSSGIYNEQFF
d_call: NA
j_call: TRBJ2-1
v_call: TRBV7-3
clone_size: NA

cdr3_nt: TGCGCCAACACGTGGCCAGGGCTGACCTACGAGCAGTACTTC
cdr3_aa: CANTWPGLTYEQYF
d_call: NA
j_call: TRBJ2-7
v_call: TRBV5-1
clone_size: NA

cdr3_nt: TGTGCCAGCAACCGGGACTTAAGCTCCTACAATGAGCAGTTCTTC
cdr3_aa: CASNRDLSSYNEQFF
d_call: NA
j_call: TRBJ2-1
v_call: TRBV28
clone_size: NA

cdr3_nt: TGTGCCAGCAGCTTAGTGCGGGGGGGACTAGCGGGAGGGGATGAGCAGTTCTTC
cdr3_aa: CASSLVRGGLAGGDEQFF
d_call: TRBD2
j_call: TRBJ2-1
v_call: TRBV11-1
clone_size: once

cdr3_nt: TGCGCCAGCAGCCTTGCTTTAAATTCACCCCTCCACTTT
cdr3_aa: CASSLALNSPLHF
d_call: NA
j_call: TRBJ1-6
v_call: TRBV4-1
clone_size: once

cdr3_nt: TGCGCCAGCAGTTACACAGGGGAGGCTAACTATGGCTACACCTTC
cdr3_aa: CASSYTGEANYGYTF
d_call: TRBD1
j_call: TRBJ1-2
v_call: TRBV4-1
clone_size: NA

cdr3_nt: TGTGCCAGCAGCCGACGGGGACAGGGGGGCGCTGAAGCTTTCTTT
cdr3_aa: CASSRRGQGGAEAFF
d_call: TRBD1
j_call: TRBJ1-1
v_call: TRBV13
clone_size: NA

cdr3_nt: TGTGCCAGCAGCCCAGAGGCTCACCAGCCCCAGCATTTT
cdr3_aa: CASSPEAHQPQHF
d_call: NA
j_call: TRBJ1-5
v_call: TRBV4-2
clone_size: few

cdr3_nt: TGTGCCAGCAGCGTATCTCCGAACCACAATGAGCAGTTCTTC
cdr3_aa: CASSVSPNHNEQFF
d_call: NA
j_call: TRBJ2-1
v_call: TRBV9
clone_size: NA

cdr3_nt: TGTGCCAGCAGTTTATCGGGACTGCTCTACAATGAGCAGTTCTTC
cdr3_aa: CASSLSGLLYNEQFF
d_call: NA
j_call: TRBJ2-1
v_call: TRBV27
clone_size: NA

cdr3_nt: TGTGCCTGGAGTGTAAGGCAGGTGAACACTGAAGCTTTCTTT
cdr3_aa: CAWSVRQVNTEAFF
d_call: NA
j_call: TRBJ1-1
v_call: TRBV30
clone_size: NA

cdr3_nt: TGCGCCAGCAGCTTGGAGGGGGCAGGGCAGTACTTC
cdr3_aa: CASSLEGAGQYF
d_call: TRBD1
j_call: TRBJ2-7
v_call: TRBV5-1
clone_size: NA

cdr3_nt: TGTGCCAGCAGTTCCCGACAGGTCGGGGAAGGGGAGACCCAGTACTTC
cdr3_aa: CASSSRQVGEGETQYF
d_call: NA
j_call: TRBJ2-5
v_call: TRBV6-6
clone_size: once

cdr3_nt: TGTGCCAGCAGCGATCTAGCGGGAGGGGCAGATACGCAGTATTTT
cdr3_aa: CASSDLAGGADTQYF
d_call: TRBD2
j_call: TRBJ2-3
v_call: TRBV11-2
clone_size: NA

cdr3_nt: TGCGCCAGCAGCCAACCTGCCGGGACTAGTAGGACCCAGTACTTC
cdr3_aa: CASSQPAGTSRTQYF
d_call: TRBD2
j_call: TRBJ2-5
v_call: TRBV4-1
clone_size: NA

cdr3_nt: TGCGCCAGCAGCCTCAGATCATCGAGCTACGAGCAGTACTTC
cdr3_aa: CASSLRSSSYEQYF
d_call: NA
j_call: TRBJ2-7
v_call: TRBV4-1
clone_size: once